Following are 20 T cell receptor beta chains from one sample sequenced in a study of identical twins. TCRdb called the 5' RACE reads again in MiXCR, with one record for every CDR3 protein. The repertoire has approximately 1.8 million distinct CDR3 sequences, about 32% of them found once; the top ten carry 0.25% to 0.3%. Sequenced: cord blood. These receptors came from a newborn girl in good health.

The genes are TRBV28 and TRBJ2-1, with 11 bases fitting TRBD2. V lost 4 bases to trimming and J lost 5 bases; unmatched junction nucleotides: 10. Germline V gives CDR1 MDHEN, CDR2 SYDVKM. This CDR3 comprises 17 residues. The CDR3, as DNA: TGTGCCAGCAGTTCCCTTAGCGGGAGGGCCCCCCACAATGAGCAGTTCTTC. It is translated as CASSSLSGRAPHNEQFF.

This clonotype has more than one count but fewer than ten. The V and J genes are TRBV9 and TRBJ1-6; unclear D gene. Germline values: CDR1 SGDLS, CDR2 YYNGEE. The length of the CDR3 is 13 residues. V lost 0 bases, J lost 10 bases, and 8 bases lay in between. The CDR3 is CASSVGGRSPLHF. The CDR3 DNA is TGTGCCAGCAGCGTAGGAGGGAGGTCACCCCTCCACTTT.

The chain links TRBV20-1 to TRBJ2-7; maybe TRBD1 (5 bases). The CDR3 runs 13 residues. Trimming took 4 bases from V and 2 from J, leaving 12 bases between them. CDR1 and CDR2 (germline): DFQATT, SNEGSKA (reference sequence). CDR3 sequence: CSAIPPGTYEQYF. The CDR3 nucleotides read TGCAGTGCTATCCCGCCAGGGACCTACGAGCAGTACTTC.

The chain carries TRBV6-4 and TRBJ2-4; tentative D call: TRBD1 (6 bases). Trimming stripped 9 bases from V and 1 base from J, with 19 bases between. The germline gives CDR1 MRHNA, CDR2 SNTAGT. CDR3 length: 16 amino acids. In DNA form, the CDR3 reads TGTGCCAGGCACTTTAGACAGGCGGACGCCAAAAACATTCAGTACTTC. Protein: CARHFRQADAKNIQYF.

V is TRBV10-3 and J is TRBJ2-1, with 10 bases lining up with TRBD2. The CDR3 consists of 17 residues. After removal of 4 bases from V and 8 bases from J, the junction contained 14 bases not matched to a gene. Germline-derived CDR1 and CDR2 are ENHRY and SYGVKD. The CDR3 reads CAISASSGRRRYDEQFF. The CDR3 region has the DNA TGTGCCATCAGTGCGTCTAGCGGGAGAAGAAGGTACGATGAGCAGTTCTTC.

This clonotype was detected only a few times. Here the CDR3 reads CSARGGSRTDTQYF. The CDR3 nucleotides read TGCAGTGCTAGGGGGGGATCCCGCACAGATACGCAGTATTTT. The chain has TRBV20-1 and TRBJ2-3; D perhaps matches TRBD2 (6 bases). Germline V gives CDR1 DFQATT, CDR2 SNEGSKA (reference sequence). V was cut by 3 bases and J by 1 base, with 11 bases left in between. This CDR3 has 14 amino acids.

The chain employs TRBV6-6 and TRBJ2-7, with 9 positions matching TRBD1. The J call may be faulty, since TRBJ2-5 better matches the DNA end. This CDR3 comprises 16 residues. CDR1 and CDR2 (germline): MNHNY, SVGAGI (reference sequence). CDR3: CASSYAGTGNPETQYF. CDR3 in DNA: TGTGCCAGCAGTTACGCCGGGACAGGGAATCCGGAGACCCAGTACTTC.

This clonotype has more than one count but fewer than ten. V and J are TRBV25-1 and TRBJ1-2, with D hard to call. Trimming stripped 6 bases from V and 2 bases from J, with 7 bases between. The V gene's germline CDR1 is MGHDK and CDR2 SYGVNS. CDR3 size: 12 residues. The DNA of the CDR3 is TGTGCCAGCAGAGCCCAGAACTATGGCTACACCTTC. This translates into CASRAQNYGYTF.

A note on this clonotype: This may be a read error, as it is one base from a much larger clone. The rearrangement uses TRBV9 and TRBJ2-3; D perhaps matches TRBD2 (6 bases). Trimming stripped 3 bases from V and 8 bases from J, with 19 bases between. The CDR3 consists of 15 residues. The germline CDR1 and CDR2 sequences are SGDLS and YYNGEE. The CDR3 protein is CASSGGLSSGCTQYF. CDR3 coding DNA: TGTGCCAGCAGCGGGGGACTTTCTTCGGGGTGTACGCAGTATTTT.

The rearrangement links TRBV15 to TRBJ1-2, with TRBD1 identical over 9 bases. The V gene end was trimmed by 0 bases and the J gene end by 4 bases; junction bases not matched to a gene: 21. The CDR3 extends over 21 amino acids. The V gene's germline CDR1 is LNHNV and CDR2 YYDKDF (reference sequence). The CDR3, as DNA: TGTGCCACCAGCAGAGATGCTCGCGTAGGACAGGGGTTGTGGGGTCTCTATGGCTACACCTTC. Amino acid sequence: CATSRDARVGQGLWGLYGYTF. The full variable domain, rest sourced from reference TRBV15 and TRBJ1-2, is DAMVIQNPRYQVTQFGKPVTLSCSQTLNHNVMYWYQQKSSQAPKLLFHYYDKDFNNEADTPDNFQSRRPNTSFCFLDIRSPGLGDTAMYLCATSRDARVGQGLWGLYGYTFGSGTRLTVV.

The chain carries TRBV4-2 and TRBJ2-1; TRBD2 agrees at 12 bases. The V segment lost 4 bases and the J segment 5 bases; nucleotides outside the gene matches: 12. This CDR3 is built from 18 residues. Germline assignment: CDR1 LGHNA and CDR2 YNFKEQ. CDR3 DNA sequence: TGTGCCAGCAGCCGAAACCTATGGACTAGCGGGATGAACAATGAGCAGTTCTTC. Translated, it gives CASSRNLWTSGMNNEQFF.

CDR3 DNA: TGTGCCAGCAGCTTAGGGCGGGGACAGGGTGTTTACGAGCAGTACTTC. This encodes CASSLGRGQGVYEQYF. J is TRBJ2-7 and V is TRBV11-2, with 9 bases aligning to TRBD1. Germline CDR1 SGHAT, CDR2 FQNNGV. V was clipped by 1 base and J by 4 bases; unmatched bases: 8. The CDR3 is 16 amino acids.

The rearrangement links TRBV5-1 to TRBJ2-2, with TRBD2 identical over 9 bases. The CDR3 runs 16 residues. Germline lookup yields CDR1 SGHRS and CDR2 YFSETQ. After removal of 6 bases from V and 4 bases from J, the junction contained 10 bases not matched to a gene. The CDR3 loop is CASTWVAGAGTGELFF. In nucleotides, the CDR3 is TGCGCCAGCACTTGGGTAGCGGGAGCGGGCACCGGGGAGCTGTTTTTT. Filled out from reference TRBV5-1 and TRBJ2-2, the complete variable domain reads KAGVTQTPRYLIKTRGQQVTLSCSPISGHRSVSWYQQTPGQGLQFLFEYFSETQRNKGNFPGRFSGRQFSNSRSEMNVSTLELGDSALYLCASTWVAGAGTGELFFGEGSRLTVL.

This chain connects TRBV6-7 to TRBJ2-7; 8 bases match TRBD1. TRBV6-7 belongs to the ORF category, with a function that is uncertain. The CDR3 runs to 16 residues. J lost 4 bases, V lost 2 bases, and 10 bases had no gene match. This CDR3 is CASSYPYRGIPYEQYF. CDR3 bases: TGTGCCAGCAGTTACCCCTACAGGGGGATTCCTTACGAGCAGTACTTC.

Details on this clonotype: A read error may be the cause here, since a much bigger clone is one base away. The chain couples TRBV20-1 to TRBJ2-7; perhaps TRBD1 as D (6 bases). V was cut by 2 bases and J by 3 bases, with 8 bases left in between. Germline values: CDR1 DFQATT, CDR2 SNEGSKA (reference sequence). This CDR3 has 12 amino acids. DNA of the CDR3: TGCAGTGCTAGACAACAGGGCTACGAGCAGTACTTC. Its protein is CSARQQGYEQYF.

This clonotype was seen once. This chain joins TRBV30 and TRBJ1-2; the D is unclear. The V gene lost 6 bases and the J gene lost 2 bases, with 16 bases spanning the gap. The V gene's germline CDR1 is GTSNPN and CDR2 SVGIG (reference sequence). This CDR3 is built from 14 residues. CDR3 amino acids: CACSTSPGNYGYTF. CDR3 coding DNA: TGTGCCTGTTCGACTAGTCCGGGGAACTATGGCTACACCTTC.

This chain links TRBV19 with TRBJ2-1, with D possibly being TRBD2 (5 bases). Trimming removed 0 bases from V and 12 bases from J, with 12 bases in between. Looked up from germline, CDR1 is LNHDA and CDR2 is SQIVND (reference sequence). The CDR3 has 13 amino acids. The chain's CDR3 is CASSIEVGKVQFF. In nucleotides, the CDR3 is TGTGCCAGTAGTATAGAGGTCGGGAAGGTGCAGTTCTTC.

This clonotype was picked up a small number of times. The chain couples TRBV28 to TRBJ2-2; 8 bases match TRBD2. Germline lookup yields CDR1 MDHEN and CDR2 SYDVKM. The V segment lost 7 bases and the J segment 4 bases; nucleotides outside the gene matches: 2. The CDR3 spans 13 residues. CDR3 residues: CASKSGSTGELFF. In nucleotides, the CDR3 is TGTGCCAGCAAAAGCGGGAGCACCGGGGAGCTGTTTTTT.

V is TRBV28 and J is TRBJ1-4; D might be TRBD1 (5 bases). The CDR3 consists of 16 residues. V lost 3 bases to trimming and J lost 10 bases, with 21 bases between them. Germline V CDR1 and CDR2: MDHEN, SYDVKM. CDR3 DNA: TGTGCCAGCAGTTTTTCCCCGGGACGGGCGAGGGGAAAACTGTTTTTT. This translates into CASSFSPGRARGKLFF.

Ten or more counts support this clonotype. The chain carries TRBV29-1 and TRBJ2-6; TRBD1 might be the D (6 bases). V lost 7 bases, J lost 0 bases, and 10 bases lay in between. The CDR3 consists of 14 residues. Looked up from germline, CDR1 is SQVTM and CDR2 is ANQGSEA. The CDR3 nucleotides are TGCAGCGCCAGACAGGACTCTGGGGCCAACGTCCTGACTTTC. Its protein is CSARQDSGANVLTF.